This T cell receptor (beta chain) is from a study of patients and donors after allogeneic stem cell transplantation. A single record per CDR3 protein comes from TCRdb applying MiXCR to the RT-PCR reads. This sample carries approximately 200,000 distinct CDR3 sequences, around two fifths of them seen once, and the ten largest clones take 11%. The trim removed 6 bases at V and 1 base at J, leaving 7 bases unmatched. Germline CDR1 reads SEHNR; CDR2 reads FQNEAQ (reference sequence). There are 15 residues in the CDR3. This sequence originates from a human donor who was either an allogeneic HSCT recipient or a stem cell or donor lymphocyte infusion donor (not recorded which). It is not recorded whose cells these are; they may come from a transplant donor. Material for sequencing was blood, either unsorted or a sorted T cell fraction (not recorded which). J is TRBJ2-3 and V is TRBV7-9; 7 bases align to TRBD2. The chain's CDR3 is CASRHTSDGTDTQYF. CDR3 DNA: TGTGCCAGCAGACATACTAGCGACGGCACAGATACGCAGTATTTT.